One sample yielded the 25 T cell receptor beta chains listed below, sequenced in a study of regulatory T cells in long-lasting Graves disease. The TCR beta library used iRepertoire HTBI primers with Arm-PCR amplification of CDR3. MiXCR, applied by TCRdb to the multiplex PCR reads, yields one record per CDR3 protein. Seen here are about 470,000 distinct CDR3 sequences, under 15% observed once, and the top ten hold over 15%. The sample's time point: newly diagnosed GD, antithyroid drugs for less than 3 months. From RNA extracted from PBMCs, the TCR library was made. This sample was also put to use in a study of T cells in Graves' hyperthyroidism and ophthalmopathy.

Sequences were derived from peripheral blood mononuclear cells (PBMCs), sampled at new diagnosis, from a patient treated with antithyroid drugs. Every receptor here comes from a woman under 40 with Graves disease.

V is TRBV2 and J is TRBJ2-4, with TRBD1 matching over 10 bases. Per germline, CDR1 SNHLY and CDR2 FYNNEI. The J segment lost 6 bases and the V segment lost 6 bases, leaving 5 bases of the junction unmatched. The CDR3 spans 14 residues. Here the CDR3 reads CASRAGTGANIQYF. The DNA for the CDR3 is TGTGCCAGCAGGGCCGGGACAGGGGCAAACATTCAGTACTTC. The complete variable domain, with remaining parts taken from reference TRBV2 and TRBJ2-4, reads EPEVTQTPSHQVTQMGQEVILRCVPISNHLYFYWYRQILGQKVEFLVSFYNNEISEKSEIFDDQFSVERPDGSNFTLKIRSTKLEDSAMYFCASRAGTGANIQYFGAGTRLSVL.

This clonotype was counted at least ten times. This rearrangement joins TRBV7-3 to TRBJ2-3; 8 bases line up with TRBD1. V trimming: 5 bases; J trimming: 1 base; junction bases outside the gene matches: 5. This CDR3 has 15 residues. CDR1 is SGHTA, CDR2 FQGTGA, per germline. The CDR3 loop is CASSASGGRTDTQYF. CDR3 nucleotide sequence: TGTGCCAGCAGCGCTTCAGGGGGCCGCACAGATACGCAGTATTTT.

The CDR3 DNA reads as TGCGCCAGCAGCCCGTTCATTCCAGGTTCACCCCTCCACTTT. It translates to CASSPFIPGSPLHF. The chain joins TRBV4-1 to TRBJ1-6; D not resolved. CDR1 MGHRA and CDR2 YSYEKL come from the germline V gene. CDR3 length equals 14 residues. V shed 4 bases and J shed 9 bases, with 13 bases lying between them.

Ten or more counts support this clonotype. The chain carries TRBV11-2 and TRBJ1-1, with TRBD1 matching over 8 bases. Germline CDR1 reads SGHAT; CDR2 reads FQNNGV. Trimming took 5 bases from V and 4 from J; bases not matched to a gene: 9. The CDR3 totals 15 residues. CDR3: CASSLLQGESTEAFF. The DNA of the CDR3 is TGTGCCAGCAGCCTGTTACAGGGGGAGAGCACTGAAGCTTTCTTT.

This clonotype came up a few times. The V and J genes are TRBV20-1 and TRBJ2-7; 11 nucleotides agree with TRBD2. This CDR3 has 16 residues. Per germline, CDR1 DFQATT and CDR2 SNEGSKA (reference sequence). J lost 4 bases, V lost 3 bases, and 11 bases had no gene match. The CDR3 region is CSARAVTSGRSYEQYF. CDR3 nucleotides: TGCAGTGCTAGGGCGGTTACTAGCGGGAGAAGTTACGAGCAGTACTTC.

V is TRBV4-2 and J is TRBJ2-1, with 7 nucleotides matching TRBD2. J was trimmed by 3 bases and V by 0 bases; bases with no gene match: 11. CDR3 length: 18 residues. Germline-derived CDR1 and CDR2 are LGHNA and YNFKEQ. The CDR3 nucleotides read TGTGCCAGCAGCCAAGATCTTGGAGGTGGGGGGGGCTACAATGAGCAGTTCTTC. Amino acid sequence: CASSQDLGGGGGYNEQFF.

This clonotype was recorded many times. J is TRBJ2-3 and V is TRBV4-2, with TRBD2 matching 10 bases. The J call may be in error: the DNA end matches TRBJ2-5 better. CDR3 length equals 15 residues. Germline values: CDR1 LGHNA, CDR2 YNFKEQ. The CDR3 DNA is TGTGCCAGCAGCCAAGATGCTAGCGGGAGTTGGACCCAGTACTTC. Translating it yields CASSQDASGSWTQYF.

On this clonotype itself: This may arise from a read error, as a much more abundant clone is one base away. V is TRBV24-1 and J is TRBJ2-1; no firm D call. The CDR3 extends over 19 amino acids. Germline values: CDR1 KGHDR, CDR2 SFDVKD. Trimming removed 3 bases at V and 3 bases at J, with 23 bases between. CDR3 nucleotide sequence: TGTGCCACCAGTGATCCCCTGGCCGGTGGAACACCGAACTACAATGAGCAGTTCTTC. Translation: CATSDPLAGGTPNYNEQFF.

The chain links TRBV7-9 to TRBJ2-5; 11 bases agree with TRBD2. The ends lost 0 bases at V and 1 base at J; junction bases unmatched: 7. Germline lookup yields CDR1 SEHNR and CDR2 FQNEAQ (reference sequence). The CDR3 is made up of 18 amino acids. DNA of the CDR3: TGTGCCAGCAGCTTAGCCCAGGGACTAGCGGTATTCCAAGAGACCCAGTACTTC. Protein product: CASSLAQGLAVFQETQYF.

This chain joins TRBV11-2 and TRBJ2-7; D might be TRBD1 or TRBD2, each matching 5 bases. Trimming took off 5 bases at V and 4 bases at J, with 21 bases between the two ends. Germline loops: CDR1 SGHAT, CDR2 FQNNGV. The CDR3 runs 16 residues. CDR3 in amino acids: CASSQRDAPKGYEQYF. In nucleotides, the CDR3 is TGTGCCAGCAGCCAAAGGGACGCTCCTAAAGGGTACGAGCAGTACTTC.

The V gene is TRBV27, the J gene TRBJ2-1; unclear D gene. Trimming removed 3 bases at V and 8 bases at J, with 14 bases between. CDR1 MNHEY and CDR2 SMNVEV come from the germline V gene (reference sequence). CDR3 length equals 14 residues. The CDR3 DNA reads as TGTGCCAGCAGTTTTGATCCCGCGAGCTATGAGCAGTTCTTC. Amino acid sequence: CASSFDPASYEQFF.

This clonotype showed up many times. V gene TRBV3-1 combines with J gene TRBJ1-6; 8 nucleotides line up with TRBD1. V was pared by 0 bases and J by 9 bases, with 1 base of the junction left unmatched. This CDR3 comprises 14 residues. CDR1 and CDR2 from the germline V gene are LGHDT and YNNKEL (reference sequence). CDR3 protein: CASSQDRGLSPLHF. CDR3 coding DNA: TGTGCCAGCAGCCAAGACAGGGGGCTTTCACCCCTCCACTTT.

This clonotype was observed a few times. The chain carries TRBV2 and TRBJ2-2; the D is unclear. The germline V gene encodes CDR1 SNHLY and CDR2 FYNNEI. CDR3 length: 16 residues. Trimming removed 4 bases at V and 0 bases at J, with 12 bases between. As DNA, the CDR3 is TGTGCCAGCAGTGCCCTTAGGGCGACGAACACCGGGGAGCTGTTTTTT. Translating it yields CASSALRATNTGELFF.

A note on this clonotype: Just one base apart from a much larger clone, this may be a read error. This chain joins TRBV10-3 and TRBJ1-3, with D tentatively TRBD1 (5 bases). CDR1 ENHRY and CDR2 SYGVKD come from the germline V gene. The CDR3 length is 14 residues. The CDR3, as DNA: TGTGCCATCAGTGCAGGGCCATCTGGAAACACCACATATTTT. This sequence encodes CAISAGPSGNTTYF.

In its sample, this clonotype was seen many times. CDR3 bases: TGCGCCAGCAGCATAGGACAGGGAGGAGGCTATGGCTACACCTTC. Translating gives CASSIGQGGGYGYTF. The V gene is TRBV5-1, the J gene TRBJ1-2; 8 nucleotides align to TRBD1. The CDR3 is 15 residues long. Germline CDR1 SGHRS, CDR2 YFSETQ. V was pared by 4 bases and J by 4 bases, with 9 bases of the junction left unmatched.

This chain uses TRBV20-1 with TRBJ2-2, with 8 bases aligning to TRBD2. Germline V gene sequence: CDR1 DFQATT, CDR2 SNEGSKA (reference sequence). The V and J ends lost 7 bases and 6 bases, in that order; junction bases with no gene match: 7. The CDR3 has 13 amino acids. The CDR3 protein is CSVGLARAGELFF. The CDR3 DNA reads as TGCAGTGTCGGACTAGCTAGGGCCGGGGAGCTGTTTTTT.

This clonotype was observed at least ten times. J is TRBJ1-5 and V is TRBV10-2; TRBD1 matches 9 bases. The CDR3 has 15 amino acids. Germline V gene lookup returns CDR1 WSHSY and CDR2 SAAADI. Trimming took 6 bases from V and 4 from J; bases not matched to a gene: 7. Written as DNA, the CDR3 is TGCGCCAGCAGAGCACAGGGGGCAGAAAATCAGCCCCAGCATTTT. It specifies CASRAQGAENQPQHF.

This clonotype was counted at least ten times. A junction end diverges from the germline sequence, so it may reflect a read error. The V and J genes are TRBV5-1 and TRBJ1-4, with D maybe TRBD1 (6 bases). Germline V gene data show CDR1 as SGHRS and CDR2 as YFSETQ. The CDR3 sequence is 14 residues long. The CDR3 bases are TGCGCCAGCAGCCGGGACACAACGAATGAAAAACTGTTTTTT. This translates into CASSRDTTNEKLFF.

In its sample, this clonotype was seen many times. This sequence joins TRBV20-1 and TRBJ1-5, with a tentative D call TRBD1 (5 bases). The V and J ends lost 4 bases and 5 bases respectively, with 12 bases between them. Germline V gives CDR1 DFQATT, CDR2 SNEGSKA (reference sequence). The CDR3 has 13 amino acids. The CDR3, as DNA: TGCAGTGCTACCGGACATTTCGATCAGCCCCAGCATTTT. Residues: CSATGHFDQPQHF.

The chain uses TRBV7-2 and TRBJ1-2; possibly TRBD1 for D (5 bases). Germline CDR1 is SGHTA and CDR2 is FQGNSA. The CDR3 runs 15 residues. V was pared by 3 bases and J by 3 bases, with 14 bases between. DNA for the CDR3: TGTGCCAGCAGCTTCCGCCGCGGGGGGGACTATGGCTACACCTTC. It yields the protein CASSFRRGGDYGYTF.

CDR3 sequence: CSVGSSGNTIYF. In DNA form, the CDR3 reads TGCAGCGTTGGGTCCTCTGGAAACACCATATATTTT. The rearrangement uses TRBV29-1 and TRBJ1-3; D is unresolved. This CDR3 has 12 amino acids. Trimming stripped 4 bases from V and 0 bases from J, with 4 bases between. The germline V gene has CDR1 SQVTM and CDR2 ANQGSEA.

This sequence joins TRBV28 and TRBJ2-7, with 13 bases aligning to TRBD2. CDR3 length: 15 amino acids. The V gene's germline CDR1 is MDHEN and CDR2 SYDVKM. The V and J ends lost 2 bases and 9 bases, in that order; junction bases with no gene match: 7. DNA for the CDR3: TGTGCCAGCAGTTTAGTACTAGCGGGAGGGCCCGGGCAGTACTTC. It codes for CASSLVLAGGPGQYF.

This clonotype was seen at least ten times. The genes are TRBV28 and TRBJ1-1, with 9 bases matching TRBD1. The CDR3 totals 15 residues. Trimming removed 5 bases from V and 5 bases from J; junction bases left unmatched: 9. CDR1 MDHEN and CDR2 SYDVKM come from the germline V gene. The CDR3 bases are TGTGCCAGCAGTCCCAGGGACAGGGAGTTAACTGAAGCTTTCTTT. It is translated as CASSPRDRELTEAFF. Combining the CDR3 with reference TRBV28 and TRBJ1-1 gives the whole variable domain DVKVTQSSRYLVKRTGEKVFLECVQDMDHENMFWYRQDPGLGLRLIYFSYDVKMKEKGDIPEGYSVSREKKERFSLILESASTNQTSMYLCASSPRDRELTEAFFGQGTRLTVV.

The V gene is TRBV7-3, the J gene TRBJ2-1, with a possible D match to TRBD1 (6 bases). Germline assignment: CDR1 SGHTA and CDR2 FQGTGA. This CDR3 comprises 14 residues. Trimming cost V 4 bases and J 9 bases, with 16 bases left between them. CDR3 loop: CASSSQGQGSEQFF. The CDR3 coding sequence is TGTGCCAGCAGCTCTCAGGGGCAGGGGAGTGAGCAGTTCTTC.

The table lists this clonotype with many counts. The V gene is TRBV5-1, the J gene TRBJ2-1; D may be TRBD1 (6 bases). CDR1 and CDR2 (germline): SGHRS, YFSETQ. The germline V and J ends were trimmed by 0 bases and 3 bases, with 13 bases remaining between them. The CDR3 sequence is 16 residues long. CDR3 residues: CASSLEYREHYNEQFF. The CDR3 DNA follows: TGCGCCAGCAGCTTGGAATACAGGGAGCACTACAATGAGCAGTTCTTC.